The rows below give T cell receptor beta chains drawn from one sample of a study of CD4 T cells in relation to SARS-CoV-2 and coronaviruses. No cognate antigen is known for these TCRs. TCRdb's table, derived via immunoSEQ multiplex PCR, lists solely in-frame clones and lacks some. The sample lists tens of thousands of clones; roughly 72% were seen once. What was sequenced was CD4+ T cells from PBMCs, cultured in vitro. The receptors here all came from a human donor in good health. Each CDR3 is given without its conserved first and last residue. Each record gives: J gene, V gene, CDR3 protein.

>TRBJ2-2|TRBV19
ASSTGGPGTGGTGELF
>TRBJ1-2|TRBV5-8
ASSPWTGSYGYT
>TRBJ1-4|TRBV20-1
SGAEHEKLF
>TRBJ2-5|TRBV4-2
ASSGETQY
>TRBJ2-3|TRBV6-5
ASQTSGGPDTQY
>TRBJ2-1|TRBV11-3
ASSLDGGAGEQF
>TRBJ1-5|TRBV27
ASSSGLGQPQH
>TRBJ2-1|TRBV5-1
ASSLGQGSHNEQF
>TRBJ1-1|TRBV7-9
ASSLGLGRGSPEAF
>TRBJ2-3|TRBV9
ASSVSPSSGSADTQY